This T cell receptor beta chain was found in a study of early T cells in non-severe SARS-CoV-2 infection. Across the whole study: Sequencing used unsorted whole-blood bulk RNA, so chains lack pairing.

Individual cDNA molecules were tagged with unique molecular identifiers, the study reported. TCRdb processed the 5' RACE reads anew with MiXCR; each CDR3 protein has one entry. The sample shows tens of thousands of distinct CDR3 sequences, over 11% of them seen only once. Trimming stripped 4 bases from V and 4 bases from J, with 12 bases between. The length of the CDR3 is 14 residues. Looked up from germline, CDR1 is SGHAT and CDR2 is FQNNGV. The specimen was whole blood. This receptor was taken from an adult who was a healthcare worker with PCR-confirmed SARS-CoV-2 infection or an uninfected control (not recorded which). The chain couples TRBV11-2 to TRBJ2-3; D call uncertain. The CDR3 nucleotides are TGTGCCAGCAGCTCGAGGACCGAGTCAGATACGCAGTATTTT. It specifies CASSSRTESDTQYF.